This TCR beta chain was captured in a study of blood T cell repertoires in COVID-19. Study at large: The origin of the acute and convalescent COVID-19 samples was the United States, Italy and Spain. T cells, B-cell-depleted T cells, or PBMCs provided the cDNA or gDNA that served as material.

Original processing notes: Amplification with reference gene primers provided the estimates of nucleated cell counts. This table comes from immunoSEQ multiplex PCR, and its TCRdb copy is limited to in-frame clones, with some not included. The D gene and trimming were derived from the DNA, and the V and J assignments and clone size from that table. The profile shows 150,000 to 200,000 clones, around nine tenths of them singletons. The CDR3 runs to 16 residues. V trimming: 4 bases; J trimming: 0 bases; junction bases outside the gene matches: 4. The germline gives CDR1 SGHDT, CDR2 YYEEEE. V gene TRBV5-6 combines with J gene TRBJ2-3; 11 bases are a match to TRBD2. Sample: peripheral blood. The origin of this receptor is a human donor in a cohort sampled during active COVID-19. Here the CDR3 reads CASSPGLAVSTDTQYF. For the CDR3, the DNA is TGTGCCAGCAGCCCGGGACTAGCGGTTAGCACAGATACGCAGTATTTT.